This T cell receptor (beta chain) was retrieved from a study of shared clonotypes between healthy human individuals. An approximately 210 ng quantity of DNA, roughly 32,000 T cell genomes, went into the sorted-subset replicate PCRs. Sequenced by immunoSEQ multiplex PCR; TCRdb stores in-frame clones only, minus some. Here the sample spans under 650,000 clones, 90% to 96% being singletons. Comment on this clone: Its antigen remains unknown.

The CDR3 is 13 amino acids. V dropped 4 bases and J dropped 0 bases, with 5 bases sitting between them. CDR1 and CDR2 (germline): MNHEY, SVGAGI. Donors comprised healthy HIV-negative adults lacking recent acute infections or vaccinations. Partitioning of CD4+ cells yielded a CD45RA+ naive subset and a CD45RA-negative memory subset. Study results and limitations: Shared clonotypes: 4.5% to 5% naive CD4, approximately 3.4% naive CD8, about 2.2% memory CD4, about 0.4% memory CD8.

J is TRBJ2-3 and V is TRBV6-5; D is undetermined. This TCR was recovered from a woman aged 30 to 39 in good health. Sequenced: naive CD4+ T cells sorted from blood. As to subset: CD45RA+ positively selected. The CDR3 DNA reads TGTGCCAGCAGTTCGACTAGCACAGATACGCAGTATTTT. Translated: CASSSTSTDTQYF.